The 30 T cell receptor beta chains below were found in one sample sequenced in a study of cytomegalovirus exposure and HLA in healthy donors. The PCR used 60 Vbeta and 13 Jbeta primers. The table came from immunoSEQ multiplex PCR; TCRdb's copy has only in-frame clones and leaves some out. The table records approximately 160,000 clones, roughly 65% of them present only once. The sample comprised PBMCs. All receptors derive from a man younger than 35 in good health and CMV-seropositive.

CDR3 bases: TGTGCCAGCTCACCTGATGCTCTAAATCAGCCCCAGCATTTT. Translation: CASSPDALNQPQHF. The gene calls are TRBV18 and TRBJ1-5; D call uncertain. The CDR3 totals 14 residues. With 3 bases removed from V and 4 bases from J, the gap between germline ends came to 10 bases. CDR1 is KGHSH and CDR2 is LQKENI in the germline V gene.

The CDR3 spells CASSRGDLWGSTNEKLFF. The CDR3 coding sequence is TGCGCCAGCAGCCGCGGGGACCTGTGGGGCTCAACTAATGAAAAACTGTTTTTT. This sequence joins TRBV5-1 and TRBJ1-4, with D perhaps matching TRBD1 (5 bases). The germline CDR1 and CDR2 sequences are SGHRS and YFSETQ. This CDR3 spans 18 amino acids. V gave up 4 bases and J gave up 0 bases, with 19 bases separating them.

The chain combines TRBV29-1 with TRBJ1-2, with 9 bases that match TRBD1. CDR3 length: 13 residues. V lost 4 bases, J lost 4 bases, and 4 bases stayed unmatched. The germline CDR1 and CDR2 sequences are SQVTM and ANQGSEA. CDR3 DNA sequence: TGCAGCGTTGTAGACAGGGGGTCCTATGGCTACACCTTC. It codes for CSVVDRGSYGYTF.

This clone was detected a few times. The gene calls are TRBV9 and TRBJ1-2; 8 nucleotides agree with TRBD1. J gave up 5 bases and V 4 bases, and 10 bases lay outside the gene matches. Per germline, CDR1 SGDLS and CDR2 YYNGEE. The CDR3 totals 15 residues. The chain's CDR3 is CASSPLQGQVYGYTF. The DNA of the CDR3 is TGTGCCAGCAGCCCCCTTCAGGGACAGGTATATGGCTACACCTTC.

This clone appeared a few times. In DNA form, the CDR3 reads TGTGCCAGCAGGGGGAGGGGAAGGGGAACTAATGGCTACACCTTC. Translation: CASRGRGRGTNGYTF. This chain links TRBV28 with TRBJ1-2, with D possibly being TRBD1 (5 bases). The germline V gene encodes CDR1 MDHEN and CDR2 SYDVKM. This CDR3 is built from 15 residues. V was pared by 6 bases and J by 6 bases, with 20 bases between.

The V and J genes are TRBV5-1 and TRBJ1-2, with 10 nucleotides matching TRBD1. Germline V gene data show CDR1 as SGHRS and CDR2 as YFSETQ. The CDR3 has 14 residues. V trimming: 4 bases; J trimming: 6 bases; junction bases outside the gene matches: 6. This CDR3 reads CASSPGTGVNGYTF. The CDR3, as DNA: TGCGCCAGCAGCCCCGGGACAGGGGTCAATGGCTACACCTTC.

This clone occurred a few times. V usage is TRBV30 and J usage is TRBJ2-2, with TRBD2 matching over 7 bases. The trim removed 8 bases at V and 5 bases at J, leaving 8 bases unmatched. The CDR3 has 13 amino acids. Germline assignment: CDR1 GTSNPN and CDR2 SVGIG (reference sequence). The CDR3 region has the DNA TGTGCCCGGGGGTTTAGCGGGACCGGGGAGCTGTTTTTT. It yields the protein CARGFSGTGELFF. Together with reference TRBV30 and TRBJ2-2, the CDR3 gives the full variable domain: SQTIHQWPATLVQPVGSPLSLECTVEGTSNPNLYWYRQAAGRGLQLLFYSVGIGQISSEVPQNLSASRPQDRQFILSSKKLLLSDSGFYLCARGFSGTGELFFGEGSRLTVL.

This clone was recorded a few times. This chain joins TRBV9 and TRBJ2-3; D not resolved. The length of the CDR3 is 15 residues. Per germline, CDR1 SGDLS and CDR2 YYNGEE. The V end was cut by 2 bases, the J end by 2 bases, with 12 bases between. CDR3 residues: CASSVGTVPTDTQYF. In DNA, the CDR3 is TGTGCCAGCAGCGTCGGCACAGTCCCCACAGATACGCAGTATTTT.

V and J are TRBV28 and TRBJ1-3, with a weak D call TRBD1 (6 bases). The CDR3 runs 17 residues. Looked up from germline, CDR1 is MDHEN and CDR2 is SYDVKM. Trimming stripped 7 bases from V and 2 bases from J, with 21 bases between. CDR3 residues: CASKTLQGREAGNTIYF. CDR3 DNA: TGTGCCAGCAAAACTTTACAGGGCCGAGAGGCTGGAAACACCATATATTTT.

V usage is TRBV5-4 and J usage is TRBJ2-1, with 11 bases aligning to TRBD2. This CDR3 spans 17 amino acids. With V trimmed by 0 bases and J by 4 bases, 6 bases remained unmatched. Germline CDR1 and CDR2: SGHNT and YYREEE (reference sequence). The CDR3 DNA sequence: TGTGCCAGCAGCTTGGATGGCCTAGCGGGGGGTTACAATGAGCAGTTCTTC. This gives the protein CASSLDGLAGGYNEQFF.

This clone was seen repeatedly, ten times or more. Other DNA sequences in this specimen translate into the identical CDR3. The V call is TRBV11-2, the J call TRBJ1-4; 10 positions agree with TRBD1. Germline V gene data show CDR1 as SGHAT and CDR2 as FQNNGV. This CDR3 has 14 residues. V gave up 3 bases and J gave up 8 bases; unmatched junction bases: 3. The CDR3 is CASSLGTGEEKLFF. CDR3 DNA sequence: TGTGCCAGCAGCTTGGGGACAGGGGAAGAAAAACTGTTTTTT.

CDR3: CASSLDRWGHSYEQYV. For the CDR3, the DNA is TGTGCCAGCAGTTTGGATAGATGGGGGCACTCCTACGAGCAGTACGTC. J is TRBJ2-7 and V is TRBV28; the D gene is possibly TRBD1 (6 bases). The length of the CDR3 is 16 residues. Germline lookup yields CDR1 MDHEN and CDR2 SYDVKM. The ends were cut back, 3 bases at V and 0 bases at J, with 15 bases in the middle.

The chain joins TRBV7-2 to TRBJ2-1, with 11 bases lining up with TRBD2. Germline loops: CDR1 SGHTA, CDR2 FQGNSA. V lost 5 bases and J lost 9; bases outside the gene matches: 9. This CDR3 has 15 residues. DNA for the CDR3: TGTGCCAGCAGCCCGCAACTAGCGGGGGAGGTTGAGCAGTTCTTC. Amino acid sequence: CASSPQLAGEVEQFF.

The rearrangement links TRBV7-3 to TRBJ2-1, with unresolved D. Germline CDR1 and CDR2: SGHTA and FQGTGA. With 0 bases removed from V and 10 bases from J, the gap between germline ends came to 7 bases. The CDR3 is 12 amino acids. This CDR3 is CASSLTFAEQFF. The CDR3 nucleotides are TGTGCCAGCAGCTTAACGTTTGCGGAGCAGTTCTTC.

The chain uses TRBV27 and TRBJ2-5; TRBD1 matches at 8 bases. Germline V gives CDR1 MNHEY, CDR2 SMNVEV (reference sequence). CDR3 length: 17 amino acids. The V and J ends lost 2 bases and 4 bases, in that order; junction bases with no gene match: 12. CDR3 sequence reads: CASSLGGQVRLGETQYF. The CDR3 region has the DNA TGTGCCAGCAGTTTAGGGGGACAGGTGCGTCTTGGAGAGACCCAGTACTTC.

The chain links TRBV9 to TRBJ1-1; D remains unclear. The CDR3 consists of 15 residues. The germline V and J ends were trimmed by 2 bases and 1 base, with 12 bases remaining between them. In germline, CDR1 is SGDLS, CDR2 YYNGEE. As DNA, the CDR3 is TGTGCCAGCAGCGTCCGGTCCTCTCCGAACACTGAAGCTTTCTTT. It specifies CASSVRSSPNTEAFF.

The genes are TRBV6-5 and TRBJ1-2; D ambiguous. CDR3 length: 11 residues. CDR1 is MNHEY, CDR2 SVGAGI, per germline. Trimming shortened V by 6 bases and J by 4 bases, and 6 bases separated the two germline ends. In DNA form, the CDR3 reads TGTGCCAGCAGAGGCGGCTATGGCTACACCTTC. Translating it yields CASRGGYGYTF.

This sequence joins TRBV29-1 and TRBJ2-1, with D maybe TRBD2 (5 bases). The CDR3 spans 15 residues. V lost 2 bases, J lost 0 bases, and 11 bases lay in between. Per germline, CDR1 SQVTM and CDR2 ANQGSEA. The CDR3 loop is CSVEWRVYSYNEQFF. The DNA of the CDR3 is TGCAGCGTTGAATGGCGGGTGTACTCCTACAATGAGCAGTTCTTC.

The rearrangement joins TRBV27 to TRBJ2-7, with D possibly matching TRBD2 (6 bases). Germline values: CDR1 MNHEY, CDR2 SMNVEV (reference sequence). This CDR3 spans 14 amino acids. V was clipped by 6 bases and J by 9 bases, with 21 bases between them. The CDR3 loop reads CASSPQGGGRRQYV. The CDR3 coding sequence is TGTGCCAGCAGCCCCCAGGGAGGCGGCAGGAGGCAGTACGTC.

This clone was seen a handful of times. J is TRBJ1-1 and V is TRBV6-5, with D perhaps TRBD1 (6 bases). The CDR3 totals 14 residues. V gave up 6 bases and J gave up 0 bases, with 11 bases separating them. Germline-derived CDR1 and CDR2 are MNHEY and SVGAGI. CDR3 sequence: CASRRQELNTEAFF. The CDR3, as DNA: TGTGCCAGCAGAAGACAGGAGCTGAACACTGAAGCTTTCTTT.

The chain carries TRBV5-4 and TRBJ2-5, with D possibly being TRBD2 (5 bases). The CDR3 contains 14 residues. The V end lost 2 bases, the J end lost 3 bases, and 11 bases lay between the germline ends. Germline values: CDR1 SGHNT, CDR2 YYREEE (reference sequence). CDR3 sequence (DNA): TGTGCCAGCAGCTTTACGTGGGGAGAAGAGACCCAGTACTTC. Residues: CASSFTWGEETQYF.

The chain joins TRBV7-2 to TRBJ2-3; 10 nucleotides agree with TRBD2. V trimming: 8 bases; J trimming: 5 bases; junction bases outside the gene matches: 10. The CDR3 covers 15 residues. The germline V gene has CDR1 SGHTA and CDR2 FQGNSA. The CDR3 bases are TGTGCCAGCGAGGAGCGGGGGGGCGGGTTAGATACGCAGTATTTT. This codes for CASEERGGGLDTQYF.

The DNA of the CDR3 is TGTGCCAGCAGTGAATATGCCCTAACAGATACGCAGTATTTT. This codes for CASSEYALTDTQYF. The chain joins TRBV25-1 to TRBJ2-3; unclear D gene. The CDR3 is 14 amino acids. CDR1 MGHDK and CDR2 SYGVNS come from the germline V gene. Trimming pared 0 bases from V and 3 bases from J, leaving 7 bases between.

V is TRBV28 and J is TRBJ2-3, with D tentatively TRBD2 (5 bases). Deletions cut 2 bases from V and 2 bases from J, with 11 bases between. CDR3 length equals 15 residues. In germline, CDR1 is MDHEN, CDR2 SYDVKM. In nucleotides, the CDR3 is TGTGCCAGCAGTTTAGGTGGAGGAGACACAGATACGCAGTATTTT. This encodes CASSLGGGDTDTQYF.

The chain is built from TRBV11-2 and TRBJ1-5; D is possibly TRBD1 (6 bases). The CDR3 extends over 15 amino acids. V gave up 0 bases and J gave up 7 bases, with 13 bases separating them. CDR1 and CDR2 from the germline V gene are SGHAT and FQNNGV. The CDR3 DNA reads as TGTGCCAGCAGCTTAGATTCAGGGGTTGGACAGCCCCAGCATTTT. This encodes CASSLDSGVGQPQHF.

This chain links TRBV5-1 with TRBJ2-1; D ambiguous. The CDR3 covers 15 residues. CDR1 and CDR2 (germline): SGHRS, YFSETQ. Trimming left V 0 bases short and J 5 bases short, with 12 bases between. CDR3 in DNA: TGCGCCAGCAGCTTGGATGGCAGGCTACACAATGAGCAGTTCTTC. It encodes CASSLDGRLHNEQFF.

This chain connects TRBV6-1 to TRBJ2-1; no firm D call. CDR3 length: 13 amino acids. The V end was cut by 2 bases, the J end by 7 bases, with 9 bases between. Germline V gives CDR1 MNHNS, CDR2 SASEGT. The CDR3, as DNA: TGTGCCAGCAGTGAATCCGCGGTGAATGAGCAGTTCTTC. This codes for CASSESAVNEQFF.

The CDR3 DNA reads as TGTGCCAGCAGTGAAGGGAGGGCCGGGGAGCTGTTTTTT. Translation gives CASSEGRAGELFF. The chain combines TRBV2 with TRBJ2-2; possible D gene TRBD2, 6 bases. Per the germline V gene, CDR1 is SNHLY and CDR2 is FYNNEI. The length of the CDR3 is 13 residues. Deletions cut 1 base from V and 6 bases from J, with 6 bases between.

V usage is TRBV13 and J usage is TRBJ2-1; 11 bases map to TRBD2. V lost 5 bases, J lost 5 bases, and 8 bases stayed unmatched. CDR3 length: 16 amino acids. Per germline, CDR1 PRHDT and CDR2 FYEKMQ (reference sequence). Here the CDR3 reads CASSPPGGLADNEQFF. As DNA, the CDR3 is TGTGCCAGCAGCCCCCCCGGGGGACTAGCGGACAATGAGCAGTTCTTC.

With regard to this clone: Other DNA sequences in this specimen translate into the identical CDR3. The chain is built from TRBV28 and TRBJ2-3; TRBD2 aligns across 7 bases. The trim removed 5 bases at V and 1 base at J, leaving 0 bases unmatched. The length of the CDR3 is 13 residues. Looked up from germline, CDR1 is MDHEN and CDR2 is SYDVKM. CDR3 in DNA: TGTGCCAGCAGTGGGGGGGGCACAGATACGCAGTATTTT. The encoded protein is CASSGGGTDTQYF.